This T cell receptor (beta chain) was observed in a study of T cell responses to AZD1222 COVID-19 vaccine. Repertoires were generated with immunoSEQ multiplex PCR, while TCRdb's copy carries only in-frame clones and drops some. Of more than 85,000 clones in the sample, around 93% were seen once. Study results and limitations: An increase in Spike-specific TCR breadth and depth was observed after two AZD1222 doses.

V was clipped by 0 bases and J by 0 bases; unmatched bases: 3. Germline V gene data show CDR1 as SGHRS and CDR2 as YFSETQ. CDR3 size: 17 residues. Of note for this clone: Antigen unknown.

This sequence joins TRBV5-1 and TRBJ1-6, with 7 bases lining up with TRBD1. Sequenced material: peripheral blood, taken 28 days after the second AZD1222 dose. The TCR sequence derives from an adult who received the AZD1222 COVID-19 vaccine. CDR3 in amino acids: CASSLGGDSSYNSPLHF. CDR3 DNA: TGCGCCAGCAGCTTGGGTGGGGACAGCTCCTATAATTCACCCCTCCACTTT.